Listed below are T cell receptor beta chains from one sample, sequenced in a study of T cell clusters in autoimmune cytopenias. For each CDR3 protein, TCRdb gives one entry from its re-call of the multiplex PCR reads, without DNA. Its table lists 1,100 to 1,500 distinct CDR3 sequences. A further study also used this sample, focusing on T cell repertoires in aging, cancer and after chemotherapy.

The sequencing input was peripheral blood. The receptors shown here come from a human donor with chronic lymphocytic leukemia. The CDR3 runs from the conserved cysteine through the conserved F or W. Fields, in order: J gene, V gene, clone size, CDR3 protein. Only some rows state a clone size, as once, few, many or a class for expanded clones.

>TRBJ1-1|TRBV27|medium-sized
CASRGRGANTEAFF
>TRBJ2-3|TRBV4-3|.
CASSPTVGTQYF
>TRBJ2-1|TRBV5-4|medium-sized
CASSGLAGGSDEQFF
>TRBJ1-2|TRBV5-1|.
CASSLGTGGHGYTF
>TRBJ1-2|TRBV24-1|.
CATSDGTATNYGYTF
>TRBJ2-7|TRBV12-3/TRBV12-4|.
CASSWGSGTREQYF
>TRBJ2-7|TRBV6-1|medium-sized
CANWGGPYEQYF
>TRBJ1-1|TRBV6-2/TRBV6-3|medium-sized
CASSTGLAPEAFF
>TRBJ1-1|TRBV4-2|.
CASSHPTGGDTEAFF
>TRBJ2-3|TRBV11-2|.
CASSTRTSVTSTDTQYF
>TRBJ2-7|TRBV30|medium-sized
CAWSEGRLFEQYF
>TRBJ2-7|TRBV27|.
CASSLAGGFNEQYF
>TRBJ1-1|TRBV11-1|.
CASSLGNKNTEAFF
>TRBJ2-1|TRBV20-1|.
CSASYPASGRYNEQFF
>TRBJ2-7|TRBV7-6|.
CASSPTGAYEQYF
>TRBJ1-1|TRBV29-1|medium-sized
CSGGHRDMNTEAFF
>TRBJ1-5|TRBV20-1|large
CSANFRGHNQPQHF
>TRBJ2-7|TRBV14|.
CASSQDLDRVYEQYF
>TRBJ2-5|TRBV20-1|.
CSAGPTGVAQETQYF
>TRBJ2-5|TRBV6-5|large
CASSSSNEETQYF
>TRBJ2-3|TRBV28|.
CASSLPSGMSTDTQYF
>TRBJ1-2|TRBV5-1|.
CASSLAAVDVDYGYTF